The sequence of this T cell receptor (beta chain) was determined in a study of neurological immune-mediated disorders. This clonotype occurred many times. The unsorted libraries originated from 2 million PBMCs that had been stored at -80 C. MiXCR, run by TCRdb on the 5' RACE reads, gives a single entry per CDR3 protein. The top ten hold 5% to 7.5% of the sample, which has around 94,000 distinct CDR3 sequences, about 3.8% seen once. Trimming removed 6 bases from V and 3 bases from J, with 9 bases in between. There are 13 residues in the CDR3. Germline CDR1 KGHSH, CDR2 LQKENI. This TCR was recovered from a woman aged 18-29 years with multiple sclerosis. The material sequenced was PBMCs. The V and J genes are TRBV18 and TRBJ2-1, with unresolved D. CDR3 sequence reads: CASSSDGYNEQFF. CDR3 sequence (DNA): TGTGCCAGCTCGAGTGACGGCTACAATGAGCAGTTCTTC.